This T cell receptor beta chain was identified in a study of PD-L1 blockade in urothelial cancer. Study as a whole: Blood was evaluated 3 weeks (second dose) and 6 weeks after therapy began. Median blood clonality was about 0.086, with around 77,000 unique TCRs.

V lost 1 base and J 0 bases, leaving 5 bases between the germline ends. In germline, CDR1 is MGHRA, CDR2 YSYEKL. The CDR3 consists of 14 residues. Method: immunoSEQ multiplex PCR; TCRdb's copy keeps in-frame clones and lacks some. The table includes under 40,000 clones, around 90% detected once. The chain links TRBV4-1 to TRBJ2-3; D uncertain. The receptor was derived from a man aged 70 or older with urothelial cancer. The source material was PBMCs, sampled around atezolizumab (anti-PD-L1) treatment. The CDR3 spells CASSQVESTDTQYF. The CDR3 DNA sequence: TGCGCCAGCAGCCAAGTGGAGAGCACAGATACGCAGTATTTT.